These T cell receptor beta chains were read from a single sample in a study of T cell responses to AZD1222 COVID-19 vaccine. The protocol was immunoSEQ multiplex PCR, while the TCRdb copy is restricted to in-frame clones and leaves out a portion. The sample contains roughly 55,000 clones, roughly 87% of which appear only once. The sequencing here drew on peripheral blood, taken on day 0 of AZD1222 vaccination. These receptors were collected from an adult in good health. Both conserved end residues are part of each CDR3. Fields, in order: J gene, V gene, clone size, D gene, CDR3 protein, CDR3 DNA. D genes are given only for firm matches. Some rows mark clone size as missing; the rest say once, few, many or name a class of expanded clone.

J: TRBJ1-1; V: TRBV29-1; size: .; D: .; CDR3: CSVETGVNTEAFF; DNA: TGCAGCGTTGAGACAGGAGTGAACACTGAAGCTTTCTTT
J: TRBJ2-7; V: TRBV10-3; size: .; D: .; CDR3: CAISALGRGESYEQYF; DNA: TGTGCCATCAGTGCCCTGGGCAGGGGCGAGTCCTACGAGCAGTACTTC
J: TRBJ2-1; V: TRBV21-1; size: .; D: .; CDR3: CATTGNFLEQFF; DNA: TGTGCCACCACGGGGAACTTCTTGGAGCAGTTCTTC
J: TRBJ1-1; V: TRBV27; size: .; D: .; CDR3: CASSFRGAHEAFF; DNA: TGTGCCAGCAGTTTTCGGGGGGCTCATGAAGCTTTCTTT
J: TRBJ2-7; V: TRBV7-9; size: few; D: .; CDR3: CASSPTAVTYEQYF; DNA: TGTGCCAGCAGCCCCACGGCAGTAACCTACGAGCAGTACTTC
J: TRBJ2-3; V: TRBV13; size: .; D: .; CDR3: CASSLVPPGTDTQYF; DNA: TGTGCCAGCAGCTTAGTTCCCCCAGGTACAGATACGCAGTATTTT
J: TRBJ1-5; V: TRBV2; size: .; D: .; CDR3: CASSERGEGVPPQHF; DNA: TGTGCCAGCAGTGAAAGGGGAGAGGGGGTACCGCCCCAGCATTTT
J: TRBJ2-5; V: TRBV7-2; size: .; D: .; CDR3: CASSAGYQETQYF; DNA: TGTGCCAGCAGCGCGGGGTATCAAGAGACCCAGTACTTC
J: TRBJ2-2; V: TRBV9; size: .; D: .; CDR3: CASSVVWGTNTGELFF; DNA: TGTGCCAGCAGCGTAGTATGGGGAACGAACACCGGGGAGCTGTTTTTT
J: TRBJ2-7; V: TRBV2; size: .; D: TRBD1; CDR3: CASRPLRQGGEQYF; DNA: TGTGCCAGCAGACCCCTCCGACAGGGTGGCGAGCAGTACTTC
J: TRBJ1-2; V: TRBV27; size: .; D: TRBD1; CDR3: CASRGTGSVYGYTF; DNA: TGTGCCAGCAGGGGGACAGGGTCTGTCTATGGCTACACCTTC
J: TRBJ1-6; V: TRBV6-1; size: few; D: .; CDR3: CASSEAFSYNSPLHF; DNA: TGTGCCAGCAGTGAAGCCTTCTCCTATAATTCACCCCTCCACTTT
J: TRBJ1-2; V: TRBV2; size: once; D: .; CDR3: CASSEGVRGHGYTF; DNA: TGTGCCAGCAGTGAGGGGGTCAGGGGACATGGCTACACCTTC
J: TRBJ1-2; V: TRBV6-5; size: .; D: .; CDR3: CASSPGTTANYGYTF; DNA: TGTGCCAGCAGTCCTGGGACAACAGCTAACTATGGCTACACCTTC
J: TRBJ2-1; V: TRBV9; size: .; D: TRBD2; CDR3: CASSPPRSGGANEQFF; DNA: TGTGCCAGCAGCCCCCCCCGGAGCGGGGGAGCAAATGAGCAGTTCTTC
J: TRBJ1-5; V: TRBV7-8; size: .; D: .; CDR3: CASSLDGNQPQHF; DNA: TGTGCCAGCAGCTTAGACGGCAATCAGCCCCAGCATTTT
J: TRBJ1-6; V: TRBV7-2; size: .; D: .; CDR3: CASSLVGGGNSPLHF; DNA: TGTGCCAGCAGCTTAGTGGGGGGCGGGAATTCACCCCTCCACTTT
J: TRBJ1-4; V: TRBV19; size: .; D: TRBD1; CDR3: CASSTSRTGVGEKLFF; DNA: TGTGCCAGTAGTACCTCTCGGACAGGGGTTGGCGAAAAACTGTTTTTT
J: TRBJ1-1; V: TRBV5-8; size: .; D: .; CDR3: CASSPSGARGAFF; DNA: TGTGCCAGCAGCCCTTCAGGGGCGCGGGGGGCTTTCTTT
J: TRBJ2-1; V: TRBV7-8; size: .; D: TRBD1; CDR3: CASSLRQGGNEQFF; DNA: TGTGCCAGCAGCTTGAGACAGGGGGGGAATGAGCAGTTCTTC
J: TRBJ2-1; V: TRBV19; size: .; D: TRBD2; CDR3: CASRTLLRGGNEQFF; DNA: TGTGCCAGTCGAACTCTGTTGCGGGGGGGCAATGAGCAGTTCTTC
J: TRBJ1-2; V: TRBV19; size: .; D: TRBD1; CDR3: CASSKQGADYGYTF; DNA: TGTGCCAGTAGTAAACAGGGGGCAGACTATGGCTACACCTTC
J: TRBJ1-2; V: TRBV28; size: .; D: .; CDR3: CASSFRDYYTF; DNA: TGTGCCAGCAGTTTCCGGGACTACTACACCTTC
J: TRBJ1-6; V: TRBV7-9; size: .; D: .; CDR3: CASSQSYSPLHF; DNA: TGTGCCAGCAGTCAGAGCTATTCACCCCTCCACTTT
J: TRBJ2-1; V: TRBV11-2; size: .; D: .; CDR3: CASSLDEGVGSYNEQFF; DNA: TGTGCCAGCAGCTTAGATGAAGGGGTGGGCTCCTACAATGAGCAGTTCTTC
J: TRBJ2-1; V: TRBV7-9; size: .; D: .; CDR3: CASSLAISGVNEQFF; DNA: TGTGCCAGCAGCTTAGCCATATCAGGCGTCAATGAGCAGTTCTTC
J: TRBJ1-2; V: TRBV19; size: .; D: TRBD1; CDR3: CASSGDRGVWDGYTF; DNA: TGTGCCAGTAGCGGGGACAGGGGAGTGTGGGATGGCTACACCTTC
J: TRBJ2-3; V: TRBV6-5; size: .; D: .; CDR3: CASSWSGSTDTQYF; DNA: TGTGCCAGCAGTTGGAGCGGTAGCACAGATACGCAGTATTTT
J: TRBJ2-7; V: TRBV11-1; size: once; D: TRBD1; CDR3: CASSIGNRGQGEQYF; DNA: TGTGCCAGCAGTATCGGTAACAGGGGGCAGGGGGAGCAGTACTTC
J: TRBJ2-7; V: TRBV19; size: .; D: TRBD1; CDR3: CASSTAGGAGYEQYF; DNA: TGTGCCAGTAGTACCGCAGGGGGCGCGGGCTACGAGCAGTACTTC
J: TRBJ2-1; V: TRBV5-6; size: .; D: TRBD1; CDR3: CASSDEGQGASYNEQFF; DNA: TGTGCCAGCAGCGACGAGGGACAGGGGGCTTCCTACAATGAGCAGTTCTTC
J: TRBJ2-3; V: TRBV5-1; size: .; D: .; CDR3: CASSSPYSTDTQYF; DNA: TGCGCCAGCAGCTCGCCATACAGCACAGATACGCAGTATTTT
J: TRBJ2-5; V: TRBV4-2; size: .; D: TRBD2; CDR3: CASSQERGGQETQYF; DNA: TGTGCCAGCAGCCAAGAGCGGGGGGGCCAAGAGACCCAGTACTTC
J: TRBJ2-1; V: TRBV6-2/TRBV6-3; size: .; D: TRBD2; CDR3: CASSPGLATYNEQFF; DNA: TGTGCCAGCAGCCCGGGACTAGCGACCTACAATGAGCAGTTCTTC
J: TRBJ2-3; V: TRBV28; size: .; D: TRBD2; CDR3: CASSPYGGERGPLDTQYF; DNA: TGTGCCAGCAGTCCCTACGGGGGCGAGCGGGGGCCCTTGGATACGCAGTATTTT
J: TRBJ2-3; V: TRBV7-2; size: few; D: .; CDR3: CASSSQGLGDTQYF; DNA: TGTGCCAGCAGCTCACAGGGCCTGGGAGATACGCAGTATTTT
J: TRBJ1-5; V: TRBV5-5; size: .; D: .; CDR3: CASSLELDRLPRPQHF; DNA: TGTGCCAGCAGCTTGGAATTAGACAGACTTCCTCGGCCCCAGCATTTT
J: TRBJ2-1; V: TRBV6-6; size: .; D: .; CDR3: CASSYEQGSYNEQFF; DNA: TGTGCCAGCAGTTACGAACAGGGCTCCTACAATGAGCAGTTCTTC
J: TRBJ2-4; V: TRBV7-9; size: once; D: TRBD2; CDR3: CASSGLAGRVDIQYF; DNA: TGTGCCAGCAGTGGGCTAGCGGGACGGGTAGACATTCAGTACTTC
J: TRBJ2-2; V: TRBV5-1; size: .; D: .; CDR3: CASLPGLMNTGELFF; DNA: TGCGCCAGCCTCCCGGGCCTTATGAACACCGGGGAGCTGTTTTTT
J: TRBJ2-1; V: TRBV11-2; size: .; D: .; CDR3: CASSLDSQGRFF; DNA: TGTGCCAGCAGCTTAGATTCCCAGGGACGGTTCTTC
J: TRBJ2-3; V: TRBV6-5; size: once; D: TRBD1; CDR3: CASSSPGTGITDTQYF; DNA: TGTGCCAGCAGTTCCCCCGGGACAGGAATCACAGATACGCAGTATTTT
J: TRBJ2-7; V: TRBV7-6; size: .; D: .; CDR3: CASSLGPGARVSSYEQYF; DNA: TGTGCCAGCAGCTTAGGGCCGGGGGCGCGAGTCAGCTCCTACGAGCAGTACTTC
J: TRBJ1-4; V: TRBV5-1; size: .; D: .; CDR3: CASSLVGATNEKLFF; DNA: TGCGCCAGCAGCTTGGTGGGAGCAACTAATGAAAAACTGTTTTTT
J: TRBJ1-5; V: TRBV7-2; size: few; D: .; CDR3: CASSLLGDQPQHF; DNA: TGTGCCAGCAGCTTATTGGGGGATCAGCCCCAGCATTTT
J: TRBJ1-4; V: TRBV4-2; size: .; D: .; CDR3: CASSQAGWGEKLFF; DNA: TGTGCCAGCAGCCAAGCCGGGTGGGGTGAAAAACTGTTTTTT
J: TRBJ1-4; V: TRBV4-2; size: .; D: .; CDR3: CASSLTPGAGNEKLFF; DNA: TGTGCCAGCAGCCTGACGCCAGGGGCAGGTAATGAAAAACTGTTTTTT